Many counts were recorded for the clone carrying this T cell receptor beta chain. Its antigen is undetermined. Constant-segment primers were used for 5'RACE, and the resulting TCR alpha and TCR beta cDNA libraries carried sample barcodes and UMIs. TCRdb re-called the 5' RACE reads with MiXCR, one entry per CDR3 protein. The sample carries approximately 46,000 distinct CDR3 sequences, about 6.8% recorded once. This record comes from a study of T-cell memory formation after mild COVID-19. Broader study findings: There were some responding clones in pre-infection memory, which suggested that cross-reactive memory had joined. Contracting clones, day 15 to 85, had balanced CD4/CD8, and later expanders favored CD4+. CD4+ contracting clones lay mainly in CM and EM, CD8+ ones in EMRA.

Material: PBMCs or a T cell subset sorted from them (not recorded which). This TCR was recovered from an adult who had mild COVID-19 (a few samples of this study predate the infection). Cell type and time point are not known.

CDR3 sequence (DNA): TGTGCCAGCAGCCCTGGACTAGCCACAGATACGCAGTATTTT. Amino acid sequence: CASSPGLATDTQYF. This chain connects TRBV7-2 to TRBJ2-3; 8 bases are a match to TRBD2. There are 14 residues in the CDR3. In germline, CDR1 is SGHTA, CDR2 FQGNSA. J gave up 2 bases and V 5 bases, and 3 bases lay outside the gene matches. The whole variable domain, filled in from reference TRBV7-2 and TRBJ2-3, reads GAGVSQSPSNKVTEKGKDVELRCDPISGHTALYWYRQSLGQGLEFLIYFQGNSAPDKSGLPSDRFSAERTGGSVSTLTIQRTQQEDSAVYLCASSPGLATDTQYFGPGTRLTVL.